Below, 7 T cell receptor beta chains from the same sample are listed, as sequenced in a study of blood T cell repertoires in COVID-19. Clones were read by immunoSEQ multiplex PCR, and TCRdb kept only the in-frame ones, dropping some. In the table there are about 77,000 clones, more than 90% of which are singletons. Input material: peripheral blood. These receptors were collected from an elderly woman with active or convalescent COVID-19.

This sequence joins TRBV19 and TRBJ1-5; 8 nucleotides align to TRBD1. Unmatched junction bases numbered 9, after V lost 5 bases and J lost 3 bases. The CDR3 is 16 amino acids. CDR1 is LNHDA, CDR2 SQIVND, per germline (reference sequence). CDR3 sequence reads: CASSSPPTGDNQPQHF. CDR3 nucleotide sequence: TGTGCCAGTAGTTCCCCGCCGACAGGGGACAATCAGCCCCAGCATTTT.

The chain carries TRBV5-5 and TRBJ2-7; TRBD1 is a possible D gene (6 bases). The CDR3 is 13 residues long. The V gene's germline CDR1 is SGHKS and CDR2 YYEKEE (reference sequence). Trimming stripped 3 bases from V and 3 bases from J, with 10 bases between. In DNA form, the CDR3 reads TGTGCCAGCAGCTACGGGACACTCTACGAGCAGTACTTC. Encoded protein: CASSYGTLYEQYF.

V and J are TRBV5-1 and TRBJ2-1; possibly TRBD2 for D (5 bases). The CDR3 length is 12 residues. Germline V CDR1 and CDR2: SGHRS, YFSETQ. Trimming pared 0 bases from V and 9 bases from J, leaving 7 bases between. The CDR3 region is CASSLDRGEQFF. The CDR3 DNA is TGCGCCAGCAGCTTGGACCGGGGTGAGCAGTTCTTC.

The V gene is TRBV4-3, the J gene TRBJ1-1; no clear D gene. This CDR3 is built from 14 residues. CDR1 LGHNA and CDR2 YSLEER come from the germline V gene. V dropped 6 bases and J dropped 3 bases, with 14 bases sitting between them. The CDR3 is CASSPWVADTEAFF. The CDR3 DNA reads TGCGCCAGCAGTCCATGGGTTGCGGACACTGAAGCTTTCTTT.

The V call is TRBV7-2, the J call TRBJ1-3; weak D call: TRBD1 (6 bases). The CDR3 covers 15 residues. Deletions cut 3 bases from V and 2 bases from J, with 11 bases between. Germline lookup yields CDR1 SGHTA and CDR2 FQGNSA. The CDR3 loop reads CASSLRGATGNTIYF. The CDR3 DNA is TGTGCCAGCAGCTTGCGGGGGGCTACTGGAAACACCATATATTTT.

V gene TRBV10-2 combines with J gene TRBJ2-5, with 11 bases aligning to TRBD1. From germline, CDR1 is WSHSY and CDR2 SAAADI. The junction had 11 bases not matched to a gene; V was cut back by 6 bases and J by 5 bases. There are 16 residues in the CDR3. The DNA for the CDR3 is TGCGCCAGCAGCTCGGACAGGGGGCGCGTTGGTGAGACCCAGTACTTC. It yields the protein CASSSDRGRVGETQYF.

The V and J genes are TRBV24-1 and TRBJ1-2, with no clear D. CDR1 and CDR2 (germline): KGHDR, SFDVKD. CDR3 length: 12 residues. The V end was cut by 6 bases, the J end by 3 bases, with 7 bases between. The CDR3 loop is CATSSQYYGYTF. The CDR3 DNA sequence: TGTGCCACCAGTTCCCAGTACTATGGCTACACCTTC.